The T cell receptor (beta chain) described here comes from a study of control samples from healthy donors and cancer patients (dated by TCRdb to 2018 to 2021). Note on this clone: Its specific antigen is unknown. Qualities for individual bases were not recorded, and no much larger clone is one base off.

Reading the germline V gene gives CDR1 MNHEY and CDR2 SVGAGI. The CDR3 runs 12 amino acids, cysteine and phenylalanine included. Of the read, only the CDR3 DNA is kept; its 36 bases are in frame from base 1. V and J are truncated by 2 bases and 13 bases respectively, leaving an intervening sequence of 12 bases. Receptors were amplified or captured by the immunoSEQ multiplex PCR assay. TCRdb provides this immuneACCESS table in a form limited to in-frame rearrangements. Some clones are lacking; in checked studies, under half of them reflect an unresolved V gene, and why the rest are absent is not known. In all, the sample holds roughly 70,000 clones, and 75% to 90% of those were seen once. The ten largest clones add up to approximately 30% of the sample.

This sequence uses TRBV6-5 and TRBJ2-1; TRBD1 could be the D gene, as 6 bases match. This clonotype was obtained from a man between 50 and 59 years old in good health. Sequencing was carried out using blood. The CDR3 loop reads CASSYVRGIQFF. The nucleotide sequence is given as TGTGCCAGCAGTTACGTTAGGGGGATCCAGTTCTTC.